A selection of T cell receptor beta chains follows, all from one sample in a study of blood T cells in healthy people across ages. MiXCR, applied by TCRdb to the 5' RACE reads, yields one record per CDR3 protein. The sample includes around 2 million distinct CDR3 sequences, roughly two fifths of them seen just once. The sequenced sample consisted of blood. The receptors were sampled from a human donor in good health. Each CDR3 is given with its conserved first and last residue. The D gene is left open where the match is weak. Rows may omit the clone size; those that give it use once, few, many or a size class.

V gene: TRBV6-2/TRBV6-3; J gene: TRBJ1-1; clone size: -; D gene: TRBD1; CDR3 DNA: TGTGCCAGCATACCGGGACAGACGAACACTGAAGCTTTCTTT; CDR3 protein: CASIPGQTNTEAFF
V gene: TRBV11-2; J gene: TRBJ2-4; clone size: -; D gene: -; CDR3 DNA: TGTGCCAGCAGCTTAGTAGTAGGGAGTGGGAACATTCAGTACTTC; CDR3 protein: CASSLVVGSGNIQYF
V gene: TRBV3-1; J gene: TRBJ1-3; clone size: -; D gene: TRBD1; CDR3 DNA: TGTGCCAGCAGCCAAAGACAGGGGACGACGGGAAACACCATATATTTT; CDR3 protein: CASSQRQGTTGNTIYF
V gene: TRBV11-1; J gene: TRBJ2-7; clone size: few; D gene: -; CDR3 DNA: TGTGCCAGCAGCTTATGGGCGAACCCCTACGAGCAGTACTTC; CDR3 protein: CASSLWANPYEQYF
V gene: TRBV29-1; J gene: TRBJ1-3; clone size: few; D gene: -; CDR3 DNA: TGCAGCGCTGATGCAGGGTTCTCTGGAAACACCATATATTTT; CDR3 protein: CSADAGFSGNTIYF
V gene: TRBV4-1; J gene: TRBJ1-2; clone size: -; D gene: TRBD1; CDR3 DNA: TGCGCCAGCAGCCGGACCAGGGGGCGAAAAGAACCAATCTATGGCTACACCTTC; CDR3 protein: CASSRTRGRKEPIYGYTF
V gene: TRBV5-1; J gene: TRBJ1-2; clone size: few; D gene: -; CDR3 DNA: TGCGCCAGCACCCAGACGGGGGATGGCTACACCTTC; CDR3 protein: CASTQTGDGYTF
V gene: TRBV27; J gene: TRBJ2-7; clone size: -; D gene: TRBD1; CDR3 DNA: TGTGCCAGCAGTGCCCCCGGGACAGCGCCCTACGAGCAGTACTTC; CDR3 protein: CASSAPGTAPYEQYF
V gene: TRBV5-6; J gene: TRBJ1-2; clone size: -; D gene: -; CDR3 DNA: TGTGCCAGCAGCTTGGGCGTCGGTGGGTCTAACTATGGCTACACCTTC; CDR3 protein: CASSLGVGGSNYGYTF
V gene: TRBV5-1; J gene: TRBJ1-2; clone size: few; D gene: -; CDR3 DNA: TGCACCAGCAGCTTGGATCAGGGTTCGTATGGCTACACCTTC; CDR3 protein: CTSSLDQGSYGYTF
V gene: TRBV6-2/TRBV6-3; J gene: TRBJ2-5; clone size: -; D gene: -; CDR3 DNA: TGTGCCAGCAGTAACGCCTACGGAGAGACCCAGTACTTC; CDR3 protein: CASSNAYGETQYF
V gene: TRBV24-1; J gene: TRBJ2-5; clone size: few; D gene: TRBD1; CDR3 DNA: TGTGCCACCAGTGATTCCCGGACAGGGAGAGAGACCCAGTACTTC; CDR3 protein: CATSDSRTGRETQYF
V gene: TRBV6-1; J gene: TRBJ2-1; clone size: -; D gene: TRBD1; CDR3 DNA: TGTGCCGGCAGCGCGACAGGGGGCTTTTACAATGAGCAGTTCTTC; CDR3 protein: CAGSATGGFYNEQFF
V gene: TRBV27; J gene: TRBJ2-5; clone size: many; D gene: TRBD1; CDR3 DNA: TGTGCCAGCAGTTCAACCGGGACAGGGGCTTGGGAGCAGTACTTC; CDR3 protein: CASSSTGTGAWEQYF
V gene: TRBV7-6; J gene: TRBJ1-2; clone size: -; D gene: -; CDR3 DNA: TGTGCCAGCAGCTTTGGCGGGGCTAACTTTTATGGCTACACCTTC; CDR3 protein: CASSFGGANFYGYTF
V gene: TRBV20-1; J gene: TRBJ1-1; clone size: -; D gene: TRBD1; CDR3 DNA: TGCAGTGCTAGGGGGGACAGGGCGGACACAGCTTTCTTT; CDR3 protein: CSARGDRADTAFF
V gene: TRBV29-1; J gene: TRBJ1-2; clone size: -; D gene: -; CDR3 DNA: TGCAGCGGTGACTTGGGGAACTATGGCTACACCTTC; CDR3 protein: CSGDLGNYGYTF
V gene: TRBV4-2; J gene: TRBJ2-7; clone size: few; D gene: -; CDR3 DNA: TGTGCCAGCAGCCAAGATAGTGGTCTGACAGGCGAGCAGTACTTC; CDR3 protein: CASSQDSGLTGEQYF
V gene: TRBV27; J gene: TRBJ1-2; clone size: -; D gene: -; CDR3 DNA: TGTGCCAGCCTTCCGGGTCCAGCGTCGCGGGGCTACACCTTC; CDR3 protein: CASLPGPASRGYTF
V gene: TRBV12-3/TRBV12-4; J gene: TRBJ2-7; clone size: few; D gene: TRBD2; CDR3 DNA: TGTGCCAGCAGTGCCCACGGGGGGGCCTACGAGCAGTACTTC; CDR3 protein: CASSAHGGAYEQYF
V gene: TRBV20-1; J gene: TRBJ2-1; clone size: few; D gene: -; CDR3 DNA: TGCAGTGCACCGTCCTATGAAGAGCAGTTCTTC; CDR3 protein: CSAPSYEEQFF
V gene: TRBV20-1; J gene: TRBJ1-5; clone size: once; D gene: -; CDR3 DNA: TGCAGTGCTAGAGATCGAGAGGGCGGGCAGCCCCAGCATTTT; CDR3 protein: CSARDREGGQPQHF
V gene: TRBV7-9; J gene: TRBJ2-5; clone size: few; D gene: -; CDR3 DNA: TGTGCCAGCAGCGCAGAAATCCAGAGGACCCAGTACTTC; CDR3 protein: CASSAEIQRTQYF
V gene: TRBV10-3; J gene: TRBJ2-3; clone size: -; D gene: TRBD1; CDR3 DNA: TGTGCCATCAGTCCAGGGGGTGGGAGCACAGATACGCAGTATTTT; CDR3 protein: CAISPGGGSTDTQYF
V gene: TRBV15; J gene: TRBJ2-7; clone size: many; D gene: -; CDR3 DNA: TGTGCCACCAGCAGAGATCTTGGGGTGTACGAGCAGTACTTC; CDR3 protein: CATSRDLGVYEQYF
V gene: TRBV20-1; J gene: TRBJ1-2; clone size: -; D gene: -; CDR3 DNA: TGCAGTGCTAGGTCAGCCCCCTCGGGCTATGGCTACACCTTC; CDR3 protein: CSARSAPSGYGYTF
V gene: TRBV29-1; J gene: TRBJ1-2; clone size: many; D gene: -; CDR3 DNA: TGCAGCGTTGGGTCTACGGGGGGTATGGTTGATGGCTACACCTTC; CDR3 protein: CSVGSTGGMVDGYTF
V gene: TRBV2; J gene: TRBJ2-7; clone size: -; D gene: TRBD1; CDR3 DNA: TGTGCCAGCAGTGCACAGGGGACCTACAATGAGCAGTACTTC; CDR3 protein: CASSAQGTYNEQYF
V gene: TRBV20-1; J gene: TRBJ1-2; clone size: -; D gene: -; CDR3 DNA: TGCAGTGCTAGAGCCAGCCTGGGCTACACCTTC; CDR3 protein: CSARASLGYTF
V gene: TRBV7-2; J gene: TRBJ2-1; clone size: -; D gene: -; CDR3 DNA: TGTGCCAGCAGCTGGGCGGGCGGGCAGTTCTTC; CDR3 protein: CASSWAGGQFF
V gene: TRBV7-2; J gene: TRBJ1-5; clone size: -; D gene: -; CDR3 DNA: TGTGCCAGCAGCCCTCTGGCGGGCTTCGGACAGCCCCAGCATTTT; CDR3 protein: CASSPLAGFGQPQHF
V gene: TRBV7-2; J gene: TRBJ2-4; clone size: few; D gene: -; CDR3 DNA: TGTGCCAGCAGCTTAGAAGTGGGTGGTTACATTCAGTACTTC; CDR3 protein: CASSLEVGGYIQYF
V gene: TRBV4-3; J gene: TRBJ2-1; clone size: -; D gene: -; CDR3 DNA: TGCGCCAGCAGCCAAGGGGGGACGGGGCTTTACAGTGAGCAGTTCTTC; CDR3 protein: CASSQGGTGLYSEQFF
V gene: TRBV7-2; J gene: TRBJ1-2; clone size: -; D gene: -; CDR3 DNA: TGTGCCAGCAGCTCCGGACAGAACTCTAACTATGGCTACACCTTT; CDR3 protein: CASSSGQNSNYGYTF
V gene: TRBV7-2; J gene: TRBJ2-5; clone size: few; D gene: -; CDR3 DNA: TGTGCCAGCAGCCCGATTGGGTGGGGCAAGCAGTACTTC; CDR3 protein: CASSPIGWGKQYF
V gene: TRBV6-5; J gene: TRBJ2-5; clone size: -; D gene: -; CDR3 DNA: TGTGCCAGCAGTTACTCGGAGGGGGCGGGAGAGACCCAGTACTTC; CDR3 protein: CASSYSEGAGETQYF
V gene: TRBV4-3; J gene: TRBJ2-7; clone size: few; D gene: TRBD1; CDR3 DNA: TGCGCCAGCAGCCAAGTGTCAGGGGGCTCCTACAATGAGCAGTACTTC; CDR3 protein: CASSQVSGGSYNEQYF
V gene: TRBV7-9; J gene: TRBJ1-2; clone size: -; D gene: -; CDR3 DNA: TGTGCCAGCAGCTTATCTGGCGGAGAGGGCTATGGCTACACCTTC; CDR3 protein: CASSLSGGEGYGYTF
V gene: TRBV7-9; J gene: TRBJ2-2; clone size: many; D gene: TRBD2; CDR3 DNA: TGTGCCAGCAGCTTAGGGACTAGCGACACCGGGGAGCTGTTTTTT; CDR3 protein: CASSLGTSDTGELFF
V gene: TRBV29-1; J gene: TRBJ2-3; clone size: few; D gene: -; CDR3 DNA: TGCAGCGTTGAACGGTCCCCGGGAGATACGCAGTATTTT; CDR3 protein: CSVERSPGDTQYF
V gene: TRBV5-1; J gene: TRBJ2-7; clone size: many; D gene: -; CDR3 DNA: TGCGCCAGCAGCTCGGACGGAAACTCCTACGAGCAGTACTTC; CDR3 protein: CASSSDGNSYEQYF
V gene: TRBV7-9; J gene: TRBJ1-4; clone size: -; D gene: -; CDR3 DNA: TGTGCCAGCAGCTCGGTGGGGGTCCCAAATGAAAAACTGTTTTTT; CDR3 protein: CASSSVGVPNEKLFF
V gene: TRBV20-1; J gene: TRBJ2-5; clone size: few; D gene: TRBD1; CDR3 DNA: TGCAGTGCCCTAGACAGGGCCGGGCGGGAGACCCAGTACTTC; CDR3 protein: CSALDRAGRETQYF
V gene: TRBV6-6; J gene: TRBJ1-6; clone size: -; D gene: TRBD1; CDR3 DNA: TGTGCCAGCAGTTCCCCAGACAGGGGTTATTCACCCCTCCACTTT; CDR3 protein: CASSSPDRGYSPLHF
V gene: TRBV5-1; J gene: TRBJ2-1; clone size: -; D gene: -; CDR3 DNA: TGCGCCAGCAGCTATTACACAGACAATGAGCAGTTCTTC; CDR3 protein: CASSYYTDNEQFF
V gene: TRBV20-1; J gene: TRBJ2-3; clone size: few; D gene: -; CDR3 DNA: TGCAGTGCGAGGACAGCGTTCGCAGATACGCAGTATTTT; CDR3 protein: CSARTAFADTQYF
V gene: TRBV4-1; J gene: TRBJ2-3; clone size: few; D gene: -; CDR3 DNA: TGCGCCAGCAGCCAAGATTTTGGGAGCACAGATACGCAGTATTTT; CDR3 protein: CASSQDFGSTDTQYF
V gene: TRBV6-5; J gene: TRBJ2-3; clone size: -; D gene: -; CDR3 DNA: TGTGCCAGCAGTCCACAGGCTAGCACAGATACGCAGTATTTT; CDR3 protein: CASSPQASTDTQYF